The 6 T cell receptor beta chains below come from one sample, sequenced in a study of vaccination and CD4 T cells after COVID-19. The Oncomine TCR Beta short-read assay generated sequence data from the DNA of cultured CD4+ T cells. TCRdb ran MiXCR on the PCR reads and lists one entry per CDR3 protein. The data show approximately 2,000 distinct CDR3 sequences, about 26% seen once. Treatment defined: 10-day PBMC culture with coronavirus spike peptide pools or control peptides (ViraFEST assay). These TCRs' antigens remain unknown. Source: CD4+ T cells from blood, cultured in vitro, taken after SARS-CoV-2 vaccination. These receptors all come from a human donor who had recovered from COVID-19.

This clonotype was picked up a small number of times. V is TRBV15 and J is TRBJ2-1; TRBD1 might be the D (6 bases). There are 17 residues in the CDR3. CDR1 and CDR2 (germline): LNHNV, YYDKDF (reference sequence). V dropped 4 bases and J dropped 6 bases, with 22 bases sitting between them. CDR3 bases: TGTGCCACCAGCAAGGCTTTGGGGACACCTTTAGGCAATGAGCAGTTCTTC. Its protein is CATSKALGTPLGNEQFF.

This clonotype is labeled as medium-sized. The rearrangement uses TRBV20-1 and TRBJ2-7; D is tentatively TRBD1 or TRBD2 (5 bases each). This CDR3 has 14 residues. The V and J ends lost 6 bases and 2 bases respectively, with 17 bases between them. CDR1 is DFQATT and CDR2 is SNEGSKA in the germline V gene (reference sequence). In DNA, the CDR3 is TGCAGTGCCGTAAACCCGGGACGACCCTACGAGCAGTACTTC. Protein product: CSAVNPGRPYEQYF.

In its sample, this clonotype ranks as medium-sized. V and J are TRBV10-1 and TRBJ1-2; 8 bases fit TRBD1. This CDR3 is built from 14 residues. Germline CDR1 is WNHNN and CDR2 is SYGVQD (reference sequence). The J segment lost 6 bases and the V segment lost 3 bases, leaving 6 bases of the junction unmatched. The CDR3 loop reads CASSDGQGWNGYTF. The CDR3, as DNA: TGCGCCAGCAGTGACGGACAGGGATGGAATGGCTACACCTTC.

By share of the sample, this clonotype is large (0.1 to 1%). V gene TRBV4-3 combines with J gene TRBJ1-2, with 9 nucleotides matching TRBD1. Unmatched junction bases numbered 7, after V lost 2 bases and J lost 6 bases. CDR3 size: 15 residues. Germline V gene lookup returns CDR1 LGHNA and CDR2 YSLEER. The CDR3 loop reads CASSQQGQGQHGYTF. The DNA for the CDR3 is TGCGCCAGCAGCCAACAAGGACAGGGGCAACATGGCTACACCTTC.

V usage is TRBV24-1 and J usage is TRBJ2-1; D is undetermined. From germline, CDR1 is KGHDR and CDR2 SFDVKD. The CDR3 loop spans 11 amino acids. V lost 2 bases, J lost 8 bases, and 3 bases lay in between. The CDR3 bases are TGTGCCACCAGTGATTCGTATGAGCAGTTCTTC. Amino acids: CATSDSYEQFF.

V and J are TRBV6-2 or TRBV6-3 and TRBJ2-7; 7 bases line up with TRBD1. J lost 3 bases, V lost 7 bases, and 12 bases had no gene match. This CDR3 spans 15 amino acids. CDR1 and CDR2 (germline): MNHEY, SVGEGT. The CDR3 nucleotides read TGTGCCAGCAATCCCGACAGGGCTACGGGCTACGAGCAGTACTTC. Translated: CASNPDRATGYEQYF.